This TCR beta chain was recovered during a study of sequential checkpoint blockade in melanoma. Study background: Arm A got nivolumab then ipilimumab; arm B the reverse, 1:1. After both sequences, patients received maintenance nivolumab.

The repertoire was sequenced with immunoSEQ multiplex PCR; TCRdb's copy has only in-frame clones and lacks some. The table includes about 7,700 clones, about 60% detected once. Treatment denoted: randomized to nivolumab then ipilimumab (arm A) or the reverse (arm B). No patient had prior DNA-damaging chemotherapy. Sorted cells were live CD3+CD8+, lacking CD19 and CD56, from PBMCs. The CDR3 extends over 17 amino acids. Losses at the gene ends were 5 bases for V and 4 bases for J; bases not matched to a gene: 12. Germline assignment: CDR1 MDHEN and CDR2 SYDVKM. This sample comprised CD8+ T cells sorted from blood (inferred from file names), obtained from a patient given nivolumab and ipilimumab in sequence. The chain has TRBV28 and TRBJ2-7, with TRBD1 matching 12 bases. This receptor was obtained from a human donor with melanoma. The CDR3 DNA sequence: TGTGCCAGCAGTGTCCCCCGGGACAGGGGGCGGTTGTACGAGCAGTACTTC. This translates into CASSVPRDRGRLYEQYF.